The present entry profiles one TCR beta chain with its context. Its antigen is as yet unknown. The sample is drawn from a study of blood T cells in healthy people across ages. It was with a sample-barcoded 5' primer and a J-beta primer mix that a second PCR of roughly 6 to 12 cycles was run. TCRdb reprocessed the 5' RACE reads via MiXCR and lists one record per CDR3 protein. The profile shows 1,100,000 or so distinct CDR3 sequences, roughly 45% of them singletons. The germline V gene encodes CDR1 MNHEY and CDR2 SMNVEV (reference sequence). The CDR3 consists of 15 residues. Notes on the study in general: Unsorted PBMCs ruled out conclusive naive versus antigen-experienced comparison.

V is TRBV27 and J is TRBJ2-5, with TRBD1 identical over 10 bases. Gene TRBJ2-7 matches the end of the DNA better, so the J call may be wrong. The origin of this receptor is a woman aged 55-70 years in good health. Sequencing used blood. As DNA, the CDR3 is TGTGCCAGCAGTCTACTGACAGGGGGCCTCGACGAGCAGTACTTC. It yields the protein CASSLLTGGLDEQYF.